The text below deals with one T cell receptor beta chain. Its target is unknown. Method: immunoSEQ multiplex PCR; TCRdb's copy keeps in-frame clones and lacks some. Among around 94,000 clones listed, around 80% were seen once. With V trimmed by 7 bases and J by 4 bases, 8 bases remained unmatched. Germline V gene lookup returns CDR1 SGHDT and CDR2 YYEEEE. The CDR3 consists of 14 residues. The data were taken from a study of Ad26.COV2.S vaccination and SARS-CoV-2 variants. Study outcomes and limitations: Similar non-spike TCR breadth was observed in recipients of vaccine and of placebo.

This chain connects TRBV5-6 to TRBJ1-1; 9 nucleotides align to TRBD1. Specimen: peripheral blood, collected after recovery from COVID-19. The receptor was isolated from a human donor who had recovered from COVID-19. The CDR3: CASSTLQGATEAFF. In DNA form, the CDR3 reads TGTGCCAGCTCCACCTTACAGGGGGCCACTGAAGCTTTCTTT.